This TCR beta chain was obtained from a study of shared clonotypes between healthy human individuals. Findings of the study overall: Represented genetic and exposure-history diversity was restricted by having few donors.

The assay was immunoSEQ multiplex PCR, and TCRdb's table has in-frame clones only and misses some. Of about 2.1 million clones in the sample, 80% to 95% were seen once. The CDR3 is made up of 17 amino acids. Deletions cut 4 bases from V and 0 bases from J, with 13 bases between. Looked up from germline, CDR1 is SGHAT and CDR2 is FQNNGV. Concerning this clone itself: The antigen is not known.

Only CD45RO-negative cells positively selected for CCR7 counted as naive CD8 cells, so terminally differentiated effector memory CD45RA+ cells were excluded. Donors were healthy HIV-negative adults without recent acute infections or vaccinations. This sequence joins TRBV11-2 and TRBJ2-6; D is unresolved. The material sequenced was naive CD8+ T cells from PBMCs. The receptor's source is a man aged 18 to 35 in good health. Some clones in this sample may be carry-over from other donors' samples. CDR3 region: CASSSGPKVSGANVLTF. Written as DNA, the CDR3 is TGTGCCAGCAGCTCCGGGCCCAAAGTCTCTGGGGCCAACGTCCTGACTTTC.